The 28 T cell receptor beta chains listed next were all sequenced from one sample in a study of shared clonotypes between healthy human individuals. Produced via immunoSEQ multiplex PCR; TCRdb's table is partial and in-frame only. The sample holds millions of clones; approximately 95% are singletons and the top ten take around 1.1%. Naive CD8 populations comprised CD45RO-negative cells positively selected for CCR7, excluding terminally differentiated effector memory CD45RA+ cells. The material sequenced was naive CD8+ T cells sorted from blood. These receptors all come from a man between 18 and 35 years old in good health.

The V call is TRBV5-6, the J call TRBJ2-7; possible D gene TRBD2, 5 bases. The length of the CDR3 is 14 residues. Germline lookup yields CDR1 SGHDT and CDR2 YYEEEE. The V end lost 2 bases, the J end lost 2 bases, and 11 bases lay between the germline ends. The CDR3, as DNA: TGTGCCAGCAGCTTAGGAGAGGGCACCTACGAGCAGTACTTC. Its translation is CASSLGEGTYEQYF.

CDR3 amino acids: CATEDRVGDEQYF. The CDR3 bases are TGTGCCACAGAAGACAGGGTAGGTGACGAGCAGTACTTC. The rearrangement links TRBV10-3 to TRBJ2-7; TRBD1 matches at 7 bases. Germline V gene sequence: CDR1 ENHRY, CDR2 SYGVKD. The CDR3 is 13 amino acids. V gave up 10 bases and J gave up 5 bases; unmatched junction bases: 11.

This clone was counted once. The CDR3 is CASSLSGGNEQFF. CDR3 nucleotides: TGTGCCAGCAGTTTGTCGGGAGGAAATGAGCAGTTCTTC. The chain is built from TRBV6-6 and TRBJ2-1; 7 bases map to TRBD2. J gave up 7 bases and V 4 bases, and 4 bases lay outside the gene matches. Per germline, CDR1 MNHNY and CDR2 SVGAGI (reference sequence). This CDR3 has 13 amino acids.

CDR3 coding DNA: TGTGCCAGCAGTTTATCGATAGGGGAGGGGGGACCGCAAGAGACCCAGTACTTC. Protein sequence: CASSLSIGEGGPQETQYF. The chain links TRBV27 to TRBJ2-5; maybe TRBD2 (7 bases). V was pared by 0 bases and J by 2 bases, with 19 bases between. The length of the CDR3 is 18 residues. CDR1 MNHEY and CDR2 SMNVEV come from the germline V gene (reference sequence).

J is TRBJ1-3 and V is TRBV7-8, with D unresolved. CDR1 SGHVS and CDR2 FQNEAQ come from the germline V gene. Between the trimmed V and J ends, which lost 5 bases and 0 bases, there was a span of 11 bases. The CDR3 is made up of 15 amino acids. The CDR3 reads CASSPLIHSGNTIYF. Written as DNA, the CDR3 is TGTGCCAGCAGCCCCTTAATCCACTCTGGAAACACCATATATTTT.

The chain is built from TRBV5-6 and TRBJ2-7; D is ambiguous. V lost 6 bases and J 2 bases, leaving 15 bases between the germline ends. Germline CDR1 SGHDT, CDR2 YYEEEE. This CDR3 has 14 amino acids. CDR3 residues: CASTPTPAPYEQYF. The CDR3 nucleotides are TGTGCCAGCACCCCGACACCGGCCCCCTACGAGCAGTACTTC.

The chain employs TRBV4-2 and TRBJ1-5; TRBD1 matches 7 bases. The CDR3 totals 15 residues. V dropped 0 bases and J dropped 8; count of bases not matched to a gene: 7. Germline V gives CDR1 LGHNA, CDR2 YNFKEQ. The CDR3 nucleotides are TGTGCCAGCAGCCAAGATCTTGACAGGGTGAAGCCCCAGCATTTT. Protein: CASSQDLDRVKPQHF.

A word on this clone: Other DNA sequences of this sample code for an identical CDR3. V usage is TRBV7-6 and J usage is TRBJ2-2, with a possible D match to TRBD2 (6 bases). Looked up from germline, CDR1 is SGHVS and CDR2 is FNYEAQ. The length of the CDR3 is 13 residues. V was cut by 5 bases and J by 3 bases, with 7 bases left in between. As DNA, the CDR3 is TGTGCCAGCAGCCCTAGCGACACCGGGGAGCTGTTTTTT. Amino acid sequence: CASSPSDTGELFF.

The V and J genes are TRBV5-1 and TRBJ2-5; TRBD2 matches at 11 bases. Germline V CDR1 and CDR2: SGHRS, YFSETQ. The CDR3 consists of 17 residues. The junction had 9 bases not matched to a gene; V was cut back by 0 bases and J by 5 bases. CDR3 sequence: CASSLDDSGRVWETQYF. CDR3 nucleotide sequence: TGCGCCAGCAGCTTGGATGATAGCGGGAGGGTTTGGGAGACCCAGTACTTC.

Points on this clone: Germline is not matched at one junction end, which may reflect a read error. The chain uses TRBV7-7 and TRBJ2-1, with 10 bases lining up with TRBD2. The V gene's germline CDR1 is SSHAT and CDR2 FNYEAQ (reference sequence). The CDR3 is made up of 16 amino acids. The CDR3 is CASSPGLAFPANEQFF. The CDR3 nucleotides are TGTGCTAGCAGCCCGGGACTAGCGTTTCCCGCCAATGAGCAGTTCTTC.

The chain combines TRBV4-1 with TRBJ2-5; D gene uncertain. The CDR3 covers 14 residues. Looked up from germline, CDR1 is MGHRA and CDR2 is YSYEKL. Trimming stripped 0 bases from V and 2 bases from J, with 7 bases between. CDR3 amino acids: CASSQESFQETQYF. DNA for the CDR3: TGCGCCAGCAGCCAAGAATCCTTTCAAGAGACCCAGTACTTC.

Worth noting for this clone: Other DNA sequences in this sample translate to the same CDR3. The gene calls are TRBV5-4 and TRBJ2-5; a possible D gene is TRBD2 (5 bases). The ends were cut back, 2 bases at V and 2 bases at J, with 10 bases in the middle. The length of the CDR3 is 14 residues. Germline V CDR1 and CDR2: SGHNT, YYREEE (reference sequence). The CDR3: CASSLSGTQETQYF. CDR3 DNA: TGTGCCAGCAGCTTAAGCGGAACACAAGAGACCCAGTACTTC.

The chain combines TRBV30 with TRBJ1-2; TRBD1 is a possible D gene (6 bases). Germline loops: CDR1 GTSNPN, CDR2 SVGIG (reference sequence). The V end lost 0 bases, the J end lost 6 bases, and 11 bases lay between the germline ends. The CDR3 has 13 amino acids. The chain's CDR3 is CAWSVTGTNGYTF. The DNA for the CDR3 is TGTGCCTGGAGTGTAACCGGGACAAATGGCTACACCTTC.

The chain carries TRBV5-1 and TRBJ1-1; perhaps TRBD1 as D (5 bases). The CDR3 covers 14 residues. Germline V lookup: CDR1 SGHRS, CDR2 YFSETQ. V lost 0 bases and J 5 bases, leaving 11 bases between the germline ends. The CDR3 spells CASSLERGWTEAFF. The CDR3 DNA sequence: TGCGCCAGCAGCTTGGAACGGGGGTGGACTGAAGCTTTCTTT. The whole variable domain, filled in from reference TRBV5-1 and TRBJ1-1, reads KAGVTQTPRYLIKTRGQQVTLSCSPISGHRSVSWYQQTPGQGLQFLFEYFSETQRNKGNFPGRFSGRQFSNSRSEMNVSTLELGDSALYLCASSLERGWTEAFFGQGTRLTVV.

The chain employs TRBV7-9 and TRBJ2-1; D possibly corresponds to TRBD2 (5 bases). The V gene's germline CDR1 is SEHNR and CDR2 FQNEAQ (reference sequence). With 3 bases removed from V and 6 bases from J, the gap between germline ends came to 18 bases. The CDR3 runs 16 residues. The CDR3 reads CASSLRGRVGFNEQFF. DNA of the CDR3: TGTGCCAGCAGCTTGAGAGGGCGGGTAGGCTTCAATGAGCAGTTCTTC.

As regards this clone: Within the sample, other DNA sequences also encode this same CDR3. The chain recombines TRBV4-1 with TRBJ2-7; D not resolved. V shed 3 bases and J shed 4 bases, with 10 bases lying between them. The germline V gene encodes CDR1 MGHRA and CDR2 YSYEKL. The CDR3 sequence is 13 residues long. CDR3 DNA: TGCGCCAGCAGCCAGAAACAAGGGTACGAGCAGTACTTC. The encoded protein is CASSQKQGYEQYF.

This clone was found a few times. CDR3 region: CAISEKSEGPETQYF. The CDR3 nucleotides read TGTGCCATCAGTGAGAAGAGCGAGGGCCCGGAGACCCAGTACTTC. The V gene is TRBV10-3, the J gene TRBJ2-5, with D perhaps matching TRBD2 (5 bases). V lost 2 bases, J lost 5 bases, and 15 bases lay in between. Germline V gives CDR1 ENHRY, CDR2 SYGVKD. The CDR3 contains 15 residues.

The chain links TRBV7-6 to TRBJ2-7; 9 nucleotides match TRBD1. CDR1 is SGHVS and CDR2 is FNYEAQ in the germline V gene. The CDR3 runs 14 residues. Trimming took 4 bases from V and 6 from J; bases not matched to a gene: 7. The chain's CDR3 is CASSSGTGLREQYF. The DNA for the CDR3 is TGTGCCAGCAGCTCCGGGACAGGGCTTCGCGAGCAGTACTTC.

V and J are TRBV11-2 and TRBJ1-2; D is ambiguous. Germline V gives CDR1 SGHAT, CDR2 FQNNGV. Trimming removed 5 bases at V and 4 bases at J, with 14 bases between. The CDR3 has 14 amino acids. CDR3 protein: CASSTGMSSYGYTF. DNA for the CDR3: TGTGCCAGCAGCACCGGGATGAGCAGCTATGGCTACACCTTC.

V usage is TRBV30 and J usage is TRBJ1-3; D possibly corresponds to TRBD1 (6 bases). Germline CDR1 and CDR2: GTSNPN and SVGIG (reference sequence). Trimming left V 8 bases short and J 1 base short, with 12 bases between. The CDR3 has 13 residues. CDR3 nucleotide sequence: TGTGCCGTCACGGGGGCTTCTGGAAACACCATATATTTT. Its translation: CAVTGASGNTIYF.

This chain links TRBV29-1 with TRBJ1-2, with a possible D match to TRBD1 (5 bases). Trimming shortened V by 6 bases and J by 0 bases, and 14 bases separated the two germline ends. Germline V gives CDR1 SQVTM, CDR2 ANQGSEA. The CDR3 extends over 14 amino acids. The CDR3 DNA sequence: TGCAGCGTGCCGTGGGGGACGGCTAACTATGGCTACACCTTC. Translated: CSVPWGTANYGYTF.

The chain couples TRBV4-1 to TRBJ2-1, with a weak D call TRBD1 (6 bases). The CDR3 loop spans 15 amino acids. V was clipped by 8 bases and J by 0 bases, with 14 bases between them. CDR1 MGHRA and CDR2 YSYEKL come from the germline V gene. Here the CDR3 DNA reads TGCGCCAGCGGAACGACGGACAGCTCCTACAATGAGCAGTTCTTC. This sequence encodes CASGTTDSSYNEQFF.

J is TRBJ2-1 and V is TRBV7-9, with 15 bases lining up with TRBD2. Germline trimming cut 4 bases from V and 2 bases from J; bases unmatched to any gene: 3. The CDR3 has 17 residues. Germline V gene lookup returns CDR1 SEHNR and CDR2 FQNEAQ (reference sequence). In nucleotides, the CDR3 is TGTGCCAGCAGCTATGGGACTAGCGGGGGGACCTACAATGAGCAGTTCTTC. It encodes CASSYGTSGGTYNEQFF.

In its sample, this clone was seen once. J is TRBJ2-1 and V is TRBV27; 8 bases agree with TRBD2. The CDR3 spans 14 residues. Germline CDR1 MNHEY, CDR2 SMNVEV (reference sequence). J lost 4 bases, V lost 5 bases, and 4 bases had no gene match. The CDR3 loop is CASSRAGAYNEQFF. DNA for the CDR3: TGTGCCAGCAGTCGAGCGGGGGCATACAATGAGCAGTTCTTC.

The J gene is TRBJ1-5, the V gene TRBV4-1; no reliable D call. The CDR3 consists of 14 residues. Trimming removed 3 bases at V and 4 bases at J, with 10 bases between. Germline CDR1 MGHRA, CDR2 YSYEKL. This chain's CDR3 is CASSQKGGNQPQHF. The CDR3, as DNA: TGCGCCAGCAGCCAGAAGGGAGGGAATCAGCCCCAGCATTTT.

This rearrangement joins TRBV4-3 to TRBJ2-7; 8 bases are shared with TRBD1. CDR1 and CDR2 from the germline V gene are LGHNA and YSLEER. The CDR3 runs 15 residues. J lost 0 bases, V lost 6 bases, and 7 bases had no gene match. CDR3 nucleotides: TGCGCCAGCAGTACCGGGACAGGTCTCTCCTACGAGCAGTACTTC. This codes for CASSTGTGLSYEQYF.

With respect to this clone: Distinct nucleotide sequences in the sample also encode this CDR3. The gene calls are TRBV27 and TRBJ2-5, with D unclear. The CDR3 has 14 amino acids. The ends were cut back, 2 bases at V and 2 bases at J, with 9 bases in the middle. CDR1 is MNHEY, CDR2 SMNVEV, per germline (reference sequence). CDR3 protein: CASSLGSPQETQYF. For the CDR3, the DNA is TGTGCCAGCAGTTTAGGATCGCCTCAAGAGACCCAGTACTTC.

This clone was detected once. The V and J genes are TRBV6-1 and TRBJ2-7, with 9 bases that match TRBD2. CDR3 size: 14 residues. Germline V gene sequence: CDR1 MNHNS, CDR2 SASEGT. The trim removed 8 bases at V and 6 bases at J, leaving 11 bases unmatched. CDR3 region: CASAIAGAYGEQYF. Here the CDR3 DNA reads TGTGCCAGCGCGATAGCGGGGGCCTACGGCGAGCAGTACTTC.